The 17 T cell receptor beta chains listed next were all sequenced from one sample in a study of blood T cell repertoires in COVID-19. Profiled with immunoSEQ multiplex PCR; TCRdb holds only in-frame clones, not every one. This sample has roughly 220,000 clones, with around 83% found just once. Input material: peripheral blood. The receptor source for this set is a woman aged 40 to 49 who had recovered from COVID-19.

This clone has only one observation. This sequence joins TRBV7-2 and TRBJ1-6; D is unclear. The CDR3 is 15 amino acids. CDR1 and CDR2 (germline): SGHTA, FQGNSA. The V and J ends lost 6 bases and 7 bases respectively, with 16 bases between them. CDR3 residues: CASSQSGYLNSPLHF. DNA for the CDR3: TGTGCCAGCAGTCAAAGCGGTTATCTCAATTCACCCCTCCACTTT.

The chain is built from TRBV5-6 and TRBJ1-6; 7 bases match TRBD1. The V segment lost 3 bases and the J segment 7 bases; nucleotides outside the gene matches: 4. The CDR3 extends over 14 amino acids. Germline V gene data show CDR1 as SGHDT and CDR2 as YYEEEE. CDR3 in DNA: TGTGCCAGCAGCTCCGACAGGGCAAATTCACCCCTCCACTTT. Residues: CASSSDRANSPLHF.

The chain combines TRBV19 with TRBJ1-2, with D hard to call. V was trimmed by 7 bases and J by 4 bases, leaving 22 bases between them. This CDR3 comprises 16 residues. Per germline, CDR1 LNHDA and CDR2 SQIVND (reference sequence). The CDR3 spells CASMDGVGSWRYGYTF. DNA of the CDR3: TGTGCCAGTATGGATGGGGTAGGGAGTTGGCGCTATGGCTACACCTTC.

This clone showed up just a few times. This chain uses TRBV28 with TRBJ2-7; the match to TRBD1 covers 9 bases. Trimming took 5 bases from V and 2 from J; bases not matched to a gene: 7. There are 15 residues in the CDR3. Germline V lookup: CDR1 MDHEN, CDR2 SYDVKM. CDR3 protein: CASSAPGQGTYEQYF. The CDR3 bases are TGTGCCAGCAGTGCACCGGGACAGGGTACCTACGAGCAGTACTTC.

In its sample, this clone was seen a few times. Written as DNA, the CDR3 is TGTGCCATCAGTGAATCGGGTGACTATGGCTACACCTTC. It is translated as CAISESGDYGYTF. The rearrangement joins TRBV10-3 to TRBJ1-2, with D hard to call. V gave up 3 bases and J gave up 3 bases, with 8 bases separating them. The CDR3 contains 13 residues. Germline CDR1 reads ENHRY; CDR2 reads SYGVKD.

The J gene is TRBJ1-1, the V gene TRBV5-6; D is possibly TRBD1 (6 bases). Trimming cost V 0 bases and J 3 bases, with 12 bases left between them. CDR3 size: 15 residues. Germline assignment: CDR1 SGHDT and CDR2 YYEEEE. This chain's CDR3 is CASSLVGQGYTEAFF. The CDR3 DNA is TGTGCCAGCAGCTTGGTTGGGCAGGGGTACACTGAAGCTTTCTTT. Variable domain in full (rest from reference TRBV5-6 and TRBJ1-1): DAGVTQSPTHLIKTRGQQVTLRCSPKSGHDTVSWYQQALGQGPQFIFQYYEEEERQRGNFPDRFSGHQFPNYSSELNVNALLLGDSALYLCASSLVGQGYTEAFFGQGTRLTVV.

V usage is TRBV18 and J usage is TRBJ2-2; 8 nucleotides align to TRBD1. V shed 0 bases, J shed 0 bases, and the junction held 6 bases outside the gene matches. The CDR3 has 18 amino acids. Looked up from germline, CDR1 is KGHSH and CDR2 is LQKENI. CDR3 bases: TGTGCCAGCTCACCACCCTCCAGGGGGCCGACGAACACCGGGGAGCTGTTTTTT. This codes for CASSPPSRGPTNTGELFF.

In DNA, the CDR3 is TGTGCCATCAGTGTTGACAGCATGAACACTGAAGCTTTCTTT. It translates to CAISVDSMNTEAFF. J is TRBJ1-1 and V is TRBV10-3; TRBD1 is a possible D gene (5 bases). CDR1 ENHRY and CDR2 SYGVKD come from the germline V gene. The CDR3 contains 14 residues. V shed 4 bases and J shed 0 bases, with 9 bases lying between them.

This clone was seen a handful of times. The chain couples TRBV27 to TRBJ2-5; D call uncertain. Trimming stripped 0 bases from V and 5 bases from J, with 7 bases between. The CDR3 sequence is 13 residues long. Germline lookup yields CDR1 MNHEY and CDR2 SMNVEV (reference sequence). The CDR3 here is CASSLSPRETQYF. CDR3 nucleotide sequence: TGTGCCAGCAGTTTATCGCCGCGTGAGACCCAGTACTTC.

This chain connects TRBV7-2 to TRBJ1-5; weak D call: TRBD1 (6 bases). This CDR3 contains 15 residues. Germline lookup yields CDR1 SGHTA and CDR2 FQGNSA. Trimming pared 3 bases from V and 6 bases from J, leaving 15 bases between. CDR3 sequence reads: CASSFGGGLGQPQHF. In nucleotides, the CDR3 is TGTGCCAGCAGCTTCGGGGGGGGGCTCGGTCAGCCCCAGCATTTT.

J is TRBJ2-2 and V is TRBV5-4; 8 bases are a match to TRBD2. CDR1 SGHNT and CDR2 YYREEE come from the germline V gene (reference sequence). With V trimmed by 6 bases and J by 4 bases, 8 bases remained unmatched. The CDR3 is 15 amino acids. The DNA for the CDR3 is TGTGCCAGCAACGGGGGGGGCGATTTCACCGGGGAGCTGTTTTTT. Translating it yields CASNGGGDFTGELFF.

CDR3 protein: CASSQLGLNNEQFF. The CDR3 DNA follows: TGTGCCAGCAGCCAACTTGGACTGAACAATGAGCAGTTCTTC. The chain is built from TRBV3-1 (or the pseudogene TRBV3-2) and TRBJ2-1, with a tentative D call TRBD2 (5 bases). CDR1 is LGHDT, CDR2 YNNKEL, per germline (reference sequence). Trimming removed 2 bases at V and 5 bases at J, with 10 bases between. The CDR3 covers 14 residues.

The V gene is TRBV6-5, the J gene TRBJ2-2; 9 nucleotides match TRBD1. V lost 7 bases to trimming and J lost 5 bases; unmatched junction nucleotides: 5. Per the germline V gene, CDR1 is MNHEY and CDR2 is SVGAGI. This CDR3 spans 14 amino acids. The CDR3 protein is CASMGQGGTGELFF. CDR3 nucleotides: TGTGCCAGCATGGGACAGGGCGGAACCGGGGAGCTGTTTTTT.

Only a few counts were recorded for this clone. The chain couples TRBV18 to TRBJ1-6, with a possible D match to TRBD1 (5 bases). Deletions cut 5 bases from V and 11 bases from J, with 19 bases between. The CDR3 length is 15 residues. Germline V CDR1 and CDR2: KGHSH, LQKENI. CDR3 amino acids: CASSFGADGGAPLHF. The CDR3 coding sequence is TGTGCCAGCTCATTTGGAGCGGACGGAGGGGCACCCCTCCACTTT.

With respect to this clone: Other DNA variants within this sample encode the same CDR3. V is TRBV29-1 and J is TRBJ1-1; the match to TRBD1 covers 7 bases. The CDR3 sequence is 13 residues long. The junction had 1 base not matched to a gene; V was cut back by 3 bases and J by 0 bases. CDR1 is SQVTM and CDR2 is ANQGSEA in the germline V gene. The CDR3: CSVEGQLNTEAFF. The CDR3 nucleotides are TGCAGCGTTGAGGGACAGCTGAACACTGAAGCTTTCTTT.

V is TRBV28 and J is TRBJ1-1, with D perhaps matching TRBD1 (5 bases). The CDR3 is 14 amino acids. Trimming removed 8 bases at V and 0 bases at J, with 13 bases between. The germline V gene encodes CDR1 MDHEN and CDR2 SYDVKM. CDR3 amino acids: CASFAGSMNTEAFF. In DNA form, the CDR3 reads TGTGCCAGCTTTGCAGGGTCCATGAACACTGAAGCTTTCTTT.

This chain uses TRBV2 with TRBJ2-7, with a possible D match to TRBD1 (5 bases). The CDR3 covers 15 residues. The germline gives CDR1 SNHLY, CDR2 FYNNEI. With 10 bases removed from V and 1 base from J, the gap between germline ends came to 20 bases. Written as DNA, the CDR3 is TGTGCCACAAAAGTGAGCAGGGCAGTATCCTACGAGCAGTACTTC. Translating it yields CATKVSRAVSYEQYF.